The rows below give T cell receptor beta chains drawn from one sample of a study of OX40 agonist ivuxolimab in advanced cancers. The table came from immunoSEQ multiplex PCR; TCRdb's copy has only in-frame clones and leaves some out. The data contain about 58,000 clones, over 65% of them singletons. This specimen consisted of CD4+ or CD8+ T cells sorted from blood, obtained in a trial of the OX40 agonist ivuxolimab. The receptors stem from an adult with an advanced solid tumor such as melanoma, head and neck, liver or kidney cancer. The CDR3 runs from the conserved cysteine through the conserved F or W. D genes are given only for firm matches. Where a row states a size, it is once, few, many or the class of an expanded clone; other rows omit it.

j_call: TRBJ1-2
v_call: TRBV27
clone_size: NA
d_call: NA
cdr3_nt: TGTGCCAGCCGAAATCTCGACAGGAACTATGGCTACACCTTC
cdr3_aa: CASRNLDRNYGYTF

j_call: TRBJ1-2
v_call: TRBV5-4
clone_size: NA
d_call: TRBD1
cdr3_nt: TGTGCCAGCCGTCAGGACAGGATGCCCCGCTACACCTTC
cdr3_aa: CASRQDRMPRYTF

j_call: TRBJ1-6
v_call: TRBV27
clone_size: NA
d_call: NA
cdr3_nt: TGTGCCAGCATGGAGGTAGGGAGGACGGCCCGATCACCCCTCCACTTT
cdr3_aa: CASMEVGRTARSPLHF

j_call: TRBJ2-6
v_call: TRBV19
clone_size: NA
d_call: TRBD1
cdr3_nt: TGTGCCAGTACGGGACAGCGCTCTGGGGCCAACGTCCTGACTTTC
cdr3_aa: CASTGQRSGANVLTF

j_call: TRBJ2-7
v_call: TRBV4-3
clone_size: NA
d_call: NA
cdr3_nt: TGCGCCAGCAGCCAAGGAGTCGCTTCCTACGAGCAGTACTTC
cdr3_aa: CASSQGVASYEQYF

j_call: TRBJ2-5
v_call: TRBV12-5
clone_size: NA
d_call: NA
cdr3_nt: TGTGCTAGTGGTCCCCGGGACGGAGAGACCCAGTACTTC
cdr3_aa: CASGPRDGETQYF

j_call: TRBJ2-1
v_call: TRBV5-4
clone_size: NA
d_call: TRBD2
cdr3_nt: TGTGCCAGCAGCTTGGGGGGGGCGGGGGGGACTCCCGTTTCCTACAATGAGCAGTTCTTC
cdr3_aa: CASSLGGAGGTPVSYNEQFF

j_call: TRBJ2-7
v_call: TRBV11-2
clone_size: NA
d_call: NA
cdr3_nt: TGTGCCAGCAGCTTAGATCACAGGCAGGGAAGGGGCGAGCAGTACTTC
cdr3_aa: CASSLDHRQGRGEQYF

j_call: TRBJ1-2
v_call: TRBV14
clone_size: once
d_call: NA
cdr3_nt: TGTGCCAGCAGCCAGGGGAACTATGGCTACACCTTC
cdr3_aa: CASSQGNYGYTF

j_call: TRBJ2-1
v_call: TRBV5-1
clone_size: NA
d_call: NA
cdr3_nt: TGCGCCAGCAGCTTGGGGGGCGGGAAATACAATGAGCAGTTCTTC
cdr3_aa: CASSLGGGKYNEQFF

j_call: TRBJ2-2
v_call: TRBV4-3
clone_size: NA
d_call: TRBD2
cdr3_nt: TGCGCCAGCAGCCTCCGGACTAGCGGGGGGGCTGGAGGTACTGGGGAGCTGTTTTTT
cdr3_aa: CASSLRTSGGAGGTGELFF